Presented here are 8 T cell receptor beta chains from one specimen sequenced in a study of T cells in Graves' hyperthyroidism and ophthalmopathy. RNA transcripts served as the template for amplifying TCR beta CDR3 regions. An initial round of RT-PCR targeting the TCR CDR3 relied on the HTBI primer set. TCRdb processed the multiplex PCR reads anew with MiXCR; each CDR3 protein has one entry. This table has approximately 620,000 distinct CDR3 sequences, roughly 15% appearing once. Specimen: blood. The source of these receptors is a woman between 40 and 50 years old with Graves' ophthalmopathy.

The genes are TRBV4-1 and TRBJ1-2; D is unclear. Trimming cost V 1 base and J 8 bases, with 11 bases left between them. CDR3 length equals 13 residues. Germline loops: CDR1 MGHRA, CDR2 YSYEKL. The CDR3 here is CASSQVEGYGYTF. In DNA form, the CDR3 reads TGCGCCAGCAGCCAAGTTGAAGGTTACGGCTACACCTTC.

The table lists this clonotype with many counts. V is TRBV12-3 or TRBV12-4 and J is TRBJ2-1; 7 bases are shared with TRBD1. This CDR3 spans 16 amino acids. V trimming: 3 bases; J trimming: 4 bases; junction bases outside the gene matches: 9. CDR3 loop: CASSFPRAGGYNEQFF. CDR3 nucleotide sequence: TGTGCCAGCAGTTTCCCTAGGGCAGGGGGTTACAATGAGCAGTTCTTC.

This clonotype was counted ten times or more. This chain uses TRBV3-1 with TRBJ1-1; D remains ambiguous. Trimming cost V 1 base and J 6 bases, with 9 bases left between them. The V gene's germline CDR1 is LGHDT and CDR2 YNNKEL (reference sequence). CDR3 length: 13 amino acids. CDR3 bases: TGTGCCAGCAGCCAAGCCCCTCTTCCTGAAGCTTTCTTT. Protein: CASSQAPLPEAFF.

This clonotype was seen a few times. The chain combines TRBV3-1 with TRBJ1-2; 11 nucleotides match TRBD1. CDR1 and CDR2 from the germline V gene are LGHDT and YNNKEL (reference sequence). Trimming took 4 bases from V and 2 from J; bases not matched to a gene: 6. CDR3 size: 16 residues. CDR3 coding DNA: TGTGCCAGCAGCCGCCGGGACAGGGGGAGGAACTATGGCTACACCTTC. Amino acids: CASSRRDRGRNYGYTF.

This clonotype was counted ten times or more. This chain uses TRBV2 with TRBJ1-5; D not resolved. The CDR3 length is 14 residues. CDR1 SNHLY and CDR2 FYNNEI come from the germline V gene. The V gene lost 0 bases and the J gene lost 2 bases, with 5 bases spanning the gap. The chain's CDR3 is CASSEAPGNQPQHF. For the CDR3, the DNA is TGTGCCAGCAGTGAAGCGCCCGGCAATCAGCCCCAGCATTTT.

The rearrangement joins TRBV24-1 to TRBJ2-7; TRBD2 is a possible D gene (6 bases). Germline V CDR1 and CDR2: KGHDR, SFDVKD. The CDR3 spans 16 residues. Between the trimmed V and J ends, which lost 4 bases and 5 bases, there was a span of 20 bases. CDR3 sequence: CATSDASGTRGDEQYF. The CDR3 DNA reads TGTGCCACCAGTGACGCATCCGGGACCCGCGGGGACGAGCAGTACTTC.

The V and J genes are TRBV5-5 and TRBJ2-2; 7 nucleotides match TRBD2. Trimming removed 4 bases from V and 9 bases from J; junction bases left unmatched: 15. The CDR3 is made up of 16 amino acids. Germline V CDR1 and CDR2: SGHKS, YYEKEE (reference sequence). DNA for the CDR3: TGTGCCAGCAGCCCTCTGACCGGACTGGGGACTAGGGAGCTGTTTTTT. It is translated as CASSPLTGLGTRELFF. Supplemented by reference TRBV5-5 and TRBJ2-2, the full variable domain reads DAGVTQSPTHLIKTRGQQVTLRCSPISGHKSVSWYQQVLGQGPQFIFQYYEKEERGRGNFPDRFSARQFPNYSSELNVNALLLGDSALYLCASSPLTGLGTRELFFGEGSRLTVL.

The table lists this clonotype with many counts. A junction boundary mismatches the germline segment, possibly from a read error. The rearrangement uses TRBV7-3 and TRBJ2-1; perhaps TRBD1 as D (5 bases). The CDR3 length is 15 residues. CDR1 and CDR2 from the germline V gene are SGHTA and FQGTGA. In nucleotides, the CDR3 is TGTGTCAGCAGCTTAGGGGCGGCCTCCTACAATGAGCAGTTCTTC. This sequence encodes CVSSLGAASYNEQFF.